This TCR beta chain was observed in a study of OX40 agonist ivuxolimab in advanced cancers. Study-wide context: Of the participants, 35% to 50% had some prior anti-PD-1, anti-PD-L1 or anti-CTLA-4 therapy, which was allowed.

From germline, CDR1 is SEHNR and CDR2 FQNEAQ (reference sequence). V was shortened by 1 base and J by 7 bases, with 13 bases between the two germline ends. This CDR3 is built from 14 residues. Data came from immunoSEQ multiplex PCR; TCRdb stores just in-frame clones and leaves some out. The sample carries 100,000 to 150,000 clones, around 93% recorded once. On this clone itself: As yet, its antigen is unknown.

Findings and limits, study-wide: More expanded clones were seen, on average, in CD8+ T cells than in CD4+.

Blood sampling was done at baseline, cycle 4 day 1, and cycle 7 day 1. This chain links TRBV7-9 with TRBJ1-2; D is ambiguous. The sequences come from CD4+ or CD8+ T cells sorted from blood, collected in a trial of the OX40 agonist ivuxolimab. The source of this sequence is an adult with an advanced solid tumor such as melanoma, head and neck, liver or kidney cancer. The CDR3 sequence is CASSLEAGSAGYTF. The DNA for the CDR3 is TGTGCCAGCAGCTTAGAAGCGGGGTCGGCTGGCTACACCTTC. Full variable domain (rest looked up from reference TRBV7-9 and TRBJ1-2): DTGVSQNPRHKITKRGQNVTFRCDPISEHNRLYWYRQTLGQGPEFLTYFQNEAQLEKSRLLSDRFSAERPKGSFSTLEIQRTEQGDSAMYLCASSLEAGSAGYTFGSGTRLTVV.